This T cell receptor beta chain was sequenced for a study of prognosis after radiotherapy for stage I lung cancer. Study-level background: Therapy that ran concurrently with stereotactic body radiotherapy was given to no patient.

Germline lookup yields CDR1 MRHNA and CDR2 SNTAGT. This CDR3 has 15 amino acids. Notes on this clonotype: A far larger clone is one nucleotide away, so this likely arose from a read error.

Two rounds of multiplex PCR amplified TCR beta CDR3 from genomic DNA. Round one of PCR was performed, and it used primers specific to each TRBV and TRBJ gene. TCRdb fed the multiplex PCR reads into MiXCR, producing one record per CDR3 protein. Seen here are tens of thousands of distinct CDR3 sequences, under 35% observed once, and the top ten hold around a third. V usage is TRBV6-4 and J usage is TRBJ2-7, with a tentative D call TRBD2 (6 bases). The specimen was PBMCs, collected before or after stereotactic body radiation therapy (not recorded which). This sequence was found in a donor of 50 years or more with non-small cell lung cancer. CDR3 loop: CASSEAGRSSYDQYF. The CDR3 bases are TGTGCCAGCAGTGAAGCGGGCAGGAGCTCCTACGATCAGTACTTC.